This T cell receptor beta chain was identified in a study of CD8 T cells in Susac syndrome. The count of this clonotype is one. cDNA came from approximately 0.5 to 1 ug RNA primed by random hexamers. TCR beta CDR3 was amplified by immunoSEQ multiplex PCR. This amplification extended across 54 Vbeta and 13 Jbeta segments. TCRdb analysed the immunoSEQ multiplex PCR reads with MiXCR anew, one entry per CDR3 protein. Found here are 150,000 to 200,000 distinct CDR3 sequences, approximately 94% of them singletons; the top ten hold 0.085% to 0.11%. In germline, CDR1 is SQVTM, CDR2 ANQGSEA. This CDR3 is 14 amino acids long. V shed 5 bases and J 2 bases; nucleotides not matched to a gene: 3. From blood CD8+ and CD4+ T cells, TCR beta sequences were generated. As controls, healthy donors matched for age and sex were used. Negative isolation yielded CD4+ and CD8+ T cells, and FACS enriched TEMRA cells.

This sequence joins TRBV29-1 and TRBJ2-1; 10 bases are shared with TRBD2. The sequencing input was CD4+ T cells from PBMCs. The source of this sequence is a human donor in good health. CDR3 sequence reads: CSVLAGAAYNEQFF. CDR3 coding DNA: TGCAGCGTTCTAGCGGGAGCTGCCTACAATGAGCAGTTCTTC.